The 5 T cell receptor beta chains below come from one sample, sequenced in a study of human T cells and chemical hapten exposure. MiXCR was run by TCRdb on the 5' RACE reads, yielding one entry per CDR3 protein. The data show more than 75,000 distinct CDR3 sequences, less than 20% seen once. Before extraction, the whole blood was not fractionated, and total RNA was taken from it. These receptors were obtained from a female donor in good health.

CDR3 sequence reads: CAISMQEGNTEAFF. For the CDR3, the DNA is TGTGCCATCAGCATGCAGGAGGGGAACACTGAAGCTTTCTTT. The chain joins TRBV10-3 to TRBJ1-1; D unresolved. Per germline, CDR1 ENHRY and CDR2 SYGVKD. The CDR3 totals 14 residues. V gave up 6 bases and J gave up 1 base, with 12 bases separating them.

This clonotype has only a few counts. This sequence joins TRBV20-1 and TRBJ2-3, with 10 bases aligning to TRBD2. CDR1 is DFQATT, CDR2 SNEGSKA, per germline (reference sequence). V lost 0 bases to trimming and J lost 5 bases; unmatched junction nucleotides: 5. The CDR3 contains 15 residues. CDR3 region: CSARDLSSGGDTQYF. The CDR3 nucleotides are TGCAGTGCTAGAGATCTGTCTAGCGGGGGAGATACGCAGTATTTT.

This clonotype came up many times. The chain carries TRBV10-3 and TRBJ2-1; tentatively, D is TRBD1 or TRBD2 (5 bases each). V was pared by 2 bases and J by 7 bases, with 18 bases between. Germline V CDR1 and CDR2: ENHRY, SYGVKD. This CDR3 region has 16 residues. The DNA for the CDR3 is TGTGCCATCAGTGAGAAGGGGATAGCTACGGGGAATGAGCAGTTCTTC. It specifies CAISEKGIATGNEQFF.

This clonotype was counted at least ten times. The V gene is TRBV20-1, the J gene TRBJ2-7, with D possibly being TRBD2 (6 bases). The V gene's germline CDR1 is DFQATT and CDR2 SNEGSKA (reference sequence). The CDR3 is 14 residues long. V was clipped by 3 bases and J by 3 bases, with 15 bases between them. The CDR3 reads CSARDVGTLYEQYF. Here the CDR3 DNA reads TGCAGTGCTAGGGACGTCGGGACTCTCTACGAGCAGTACTTC.

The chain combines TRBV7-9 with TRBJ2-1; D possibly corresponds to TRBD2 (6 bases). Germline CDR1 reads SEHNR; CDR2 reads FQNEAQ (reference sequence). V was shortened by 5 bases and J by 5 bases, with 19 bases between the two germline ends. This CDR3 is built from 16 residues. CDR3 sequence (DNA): TGTGCCAGCAGCACCGAACTTCTAGCGACCCACAATGAGCAGTTCTTC. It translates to CASSTELLATHNEQFF. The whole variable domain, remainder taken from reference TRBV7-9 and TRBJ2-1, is DTGVSQNPRHKITKRGQNVTFRCDPISEHNRLYWYRQTLGQGPEFLTYFQNEAQLEKSRLLSDRFSAERPKGSFSTLEIQRTEQGDSAMYLCASSTELLATHNEQFFGPGTRLTVL.